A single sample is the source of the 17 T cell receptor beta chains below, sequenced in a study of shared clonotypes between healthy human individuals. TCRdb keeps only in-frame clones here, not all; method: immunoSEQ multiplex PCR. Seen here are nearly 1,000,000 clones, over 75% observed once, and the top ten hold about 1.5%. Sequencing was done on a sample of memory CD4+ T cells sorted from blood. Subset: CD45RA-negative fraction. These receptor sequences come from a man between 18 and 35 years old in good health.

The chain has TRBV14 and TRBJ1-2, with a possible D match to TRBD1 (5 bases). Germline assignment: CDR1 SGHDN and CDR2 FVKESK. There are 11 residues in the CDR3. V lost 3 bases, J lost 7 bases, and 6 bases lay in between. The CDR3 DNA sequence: TGTGCCAGCAGCCAGGGACTTGGCTACACCTTC. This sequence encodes CASSQGLGYTF.

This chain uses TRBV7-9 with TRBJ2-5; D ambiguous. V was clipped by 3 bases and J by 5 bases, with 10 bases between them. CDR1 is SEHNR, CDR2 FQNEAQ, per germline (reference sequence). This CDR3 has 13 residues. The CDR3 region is CASSFLVPETQYF. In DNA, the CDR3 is TGTGCCAGCAGCTTCCTAGTCCCGGAGACCCAGTACTTC.

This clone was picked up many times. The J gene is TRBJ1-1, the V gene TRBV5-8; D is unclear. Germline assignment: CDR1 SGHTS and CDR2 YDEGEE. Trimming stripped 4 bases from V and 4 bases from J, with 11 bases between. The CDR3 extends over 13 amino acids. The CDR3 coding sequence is TGTGCCAGCAGCGTTTGGGGTCGCACTGAAGCTTTCTTT. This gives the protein CASSVWGRTEAFF.

The CDR3 nucleotides read TGTGCCAGCAGTGAAACCCGGGGAGGTGGCTACACCTTC. As protein: CASSETRGGGYTF. The chain recombines TRBV6-1 with TRBJ1-2; no clear D gene. The V gene lost 2 bases and the J gene lost 7 bases, with 11 bases spanning the gap. Germline V CDR1 and CDR2: MNHNS, SASEGT. The CDR3 covers 13 residues.

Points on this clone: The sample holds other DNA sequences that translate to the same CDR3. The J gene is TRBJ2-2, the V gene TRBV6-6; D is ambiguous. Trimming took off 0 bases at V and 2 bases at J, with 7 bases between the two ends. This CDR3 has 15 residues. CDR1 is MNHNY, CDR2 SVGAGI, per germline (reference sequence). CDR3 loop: CASSYSGSNTGELFF. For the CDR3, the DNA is TGTGCCAGCAGTTACTCGGGGTCAAACACCGGGGAGCTGTTTTTT.

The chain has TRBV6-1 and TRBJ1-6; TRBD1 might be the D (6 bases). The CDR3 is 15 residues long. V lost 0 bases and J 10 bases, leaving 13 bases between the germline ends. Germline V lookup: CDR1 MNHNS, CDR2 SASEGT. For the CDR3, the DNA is TGTGCCAGCAGTGAAGCGCTGGGGGGGCTCTCACCCCTCCACTTT. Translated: CASSEALGGLSPLHF.

This chain's CDR3 is CASGLGQGGPGDTQYF. CDR3 nucleotide sequence: TGTGCTAGTGGTTTGGGACAGGGAGGTCCTGGAGATACGCAGTATTTT. The rearrangement joins TRBV12-5 to TRBJ2-3; a weak D match, TRBD1 (7 bases). CDR1 and CDR2 (germline): LGHNT, FRNRAP. The CDR3 consists of 16 residues. The germline V and J ends were trimmed by 1 base and 5 bases, with 16 bases remaining between them.

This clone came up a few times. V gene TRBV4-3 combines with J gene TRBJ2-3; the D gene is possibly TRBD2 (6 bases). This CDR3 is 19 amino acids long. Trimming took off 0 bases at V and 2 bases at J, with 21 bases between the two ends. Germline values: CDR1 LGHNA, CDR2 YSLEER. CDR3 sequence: CASSQDLFAGPLNTDTQYF. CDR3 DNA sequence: TGCGCCAGCAGCCAAGATCTGTTTGCGGGACCGTTAAACACAGATACGCAGTATTTT.

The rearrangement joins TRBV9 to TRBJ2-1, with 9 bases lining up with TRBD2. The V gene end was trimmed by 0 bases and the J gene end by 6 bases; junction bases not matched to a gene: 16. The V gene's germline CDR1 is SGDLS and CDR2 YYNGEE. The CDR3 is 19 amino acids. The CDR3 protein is CASSVGLAGSMLGGNEQFF. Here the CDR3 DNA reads TGTGCCAGCAGCGTAGGTCTAGCGGGAAGTATGTTAGGAGGCAATGAGCAGTTCTTC.

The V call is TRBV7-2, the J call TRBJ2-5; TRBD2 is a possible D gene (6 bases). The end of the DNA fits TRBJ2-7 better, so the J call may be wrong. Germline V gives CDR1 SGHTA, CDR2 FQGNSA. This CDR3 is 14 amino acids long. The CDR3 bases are TGTGCCAGCAGCTTTGCTAGCGCAGGATACGAGCAGTACTTC. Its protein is CASSFASAGYEQYF.

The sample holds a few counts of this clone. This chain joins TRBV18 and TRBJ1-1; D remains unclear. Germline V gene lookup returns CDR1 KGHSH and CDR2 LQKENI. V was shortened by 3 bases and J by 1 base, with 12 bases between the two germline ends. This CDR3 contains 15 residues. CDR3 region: CASSPVGSSNTEAFF. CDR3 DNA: TGTGCCAGCTCACCCGTGGGCAGCTCGAACACTGAAGCTTTCTTT.

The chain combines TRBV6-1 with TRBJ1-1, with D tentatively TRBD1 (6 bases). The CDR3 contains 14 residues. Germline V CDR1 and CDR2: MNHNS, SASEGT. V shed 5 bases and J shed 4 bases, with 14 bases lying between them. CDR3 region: CASSYNSGATEAFF. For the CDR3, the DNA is TGTGCCAGCAGTTATAACTCAGGGGCCACTGAAGCTTTCTTT.

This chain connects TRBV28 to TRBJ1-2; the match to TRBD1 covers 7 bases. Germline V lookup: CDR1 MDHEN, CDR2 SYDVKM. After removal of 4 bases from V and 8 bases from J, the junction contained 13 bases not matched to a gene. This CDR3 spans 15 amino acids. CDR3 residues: CASSSPGPGGVGYTF. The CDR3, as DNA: TGTGCCAGCAGTTCCCCCGGCCCAGGGGGTGTCGGCTACACCTTC.

The CDR3 sequence: CSVARGGEQYF. The CDR3 DNA reads TGCAGCGTTGCCAGAGGGGGCGAGCAGTACTTC. The chain recombines TRBV29-1 with TRBJ2-7, with D possibly being TRBD1 (6 bases). The germline V gene has CDR1 SQVTM and CDR2 ANQGSEA. The CDR3 is made up of 11 amino acids. V was shortened by 4 bases and J by 6 bases, with 10 bases between the two germline ends.

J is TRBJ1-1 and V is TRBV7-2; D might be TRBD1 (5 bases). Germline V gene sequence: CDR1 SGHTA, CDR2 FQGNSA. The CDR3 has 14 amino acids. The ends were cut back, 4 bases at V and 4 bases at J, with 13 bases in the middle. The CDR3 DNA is TGTGCCAGCAGCTGGCGGGGGATAGGCACTGAAGCTTTCTTT. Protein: CASSWRGIGTEAFF.

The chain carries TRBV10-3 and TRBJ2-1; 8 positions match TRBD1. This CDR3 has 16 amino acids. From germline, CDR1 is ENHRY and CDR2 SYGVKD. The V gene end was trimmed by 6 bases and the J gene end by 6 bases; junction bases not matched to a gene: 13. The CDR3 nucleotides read TGTGCCATCAGGGAGGGGAGGACACAGGGGGGCAATGAGCAGTTCTTC. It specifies CAIREGRTQGGNEQFF.

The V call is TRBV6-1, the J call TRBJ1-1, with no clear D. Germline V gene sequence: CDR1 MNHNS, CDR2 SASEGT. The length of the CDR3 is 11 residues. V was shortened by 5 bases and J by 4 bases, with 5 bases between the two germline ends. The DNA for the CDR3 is TGTGCCAGCAGTCACGGCACTGAAGCTTTCTTT. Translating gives CASSHGTEAFF.